These T cell receptor beta chains were read from a single sample in a study of blood T cells in healthy people across ages. A single record per CDR3 protein comes from TCRdb applying MiXCR to the 5' RACE reads. The data show 980,000 or so distinct CDR3 sequences, around 49% seen once. The sample taken for sequencing was blood. Receptors were obtained from a man between 25 and 39 years old in good health. Each CDR3 is given with its conserved first and last residue. A D gene is named only where the DNA matches it firmly. Some rows have no size entry. The others give once, few or many, or a class for an expanded clone.

size,D,V,J,DNA,CDR3
.,TRBD1,TRBV6-5,TRBJ1-2,TGTGCCAGCAGGCCGCCGGGACAGGGTCTCTATGGCTACACCTTC,CASRPPGQGLYGYTF
.,TRBD2,TRBV28,TRBJ2-1,TGTGCCAGCGGTGCTAGCGGGGGCTTGGAGCAGTTCTTC,CASGASGGLEQFF
.,TRBD1,TRBV15,TRBJ1-5,TGTGCCACCAGCAGCCCCCGGACAGGGTTTAGCAATCAGCCCCAGCATTTT,CATSSPRTGFSNQPQHF
few,.,TRBV6-1,TRBJ2-7,TGTGCCAGCAGTGAAGACAGGATCTCCTACGAGCAGTACTTC,CASSEDRISYEQYF
many,TRBD2,TRBV20-1,TRBJ2-5,TGCAGTGCCAATGGACTAGCGGGTCAAGAGACCCAGTACTTC,CSANGLAGQETQYF
.,.,TRBV29-1,TRBJ2-7,TGCAGCGTTAATGGGGACCCGGGTGAGCAGTACTTC,CSVNGDPGEQYF
.,TRBD1,TRBV3-1,TRBJ2-3,TGTGCCAGCAGAGCCTCCGGGACAGCGAGACCAGATACGCAGTATTTT,CASRASGTARPDTQYF
.,.,TRBV7-2,TRBJ2-5,TGTGCCAGCAGCTTAGCGGGGGTCAACCAAGAGACCCAGTACTTC,CASSLAGVNQETQYF
.,.,TRBV12-3/TRBV12-4,TRBJ1-4,TGTGCCAGCAGGCCGCCTGACCGTGCAACTAATGAAAAACTGTTTTTT,CASRPPDRATNEKLFF
.,.,TRBV30,TRBJ1-6,TGTGCCTGGAGATGGGGCAGCTATAATTCACCCCTCCACTTT,CAWRWGSYNSPLHF
few,.,TRBV28,TRBJ2-1,TGTGCCAGCAGTTTCGGAGACTTCTCCTACAATGAGCAGTTCTTC,CASSFGDFSYNEQFF
few,.,TRBV3-1,TRBJ2-2,TGTGCCAGCAGCCAAGGGGTCGTTAGGGGCTTAAACACCGGGGAGCTGTTTTTT,CASSQGVVRGLNTGELFF
many,TRBD1,TRBV6-5,TRBJ1-2,TGTGCCAGCAGTTCCCATCGAACGACAGGGGGCTATGGCTACACCTTC,CASSSHRTTGGYGYTF